A selection of T cell receptor beta chains follows, all from one sample in a study of T cell responses to AZD1222 COVID-19 vaccine. The assay was immunoSEQ multiplex PCR, and TCRdb's table has in-frame clones only and misses some. The sample holds around 190,000 clones, 88% seen once. Sequencing used peripheral blood, obtained on day 0 of AZD1222 vaccination. The receptors stem from an adult in good health. Both conserved end residues are part of each CDR3. Fields, in order: D gene, V gene, J gene, clone size, CDR3 protein, CDR3 DNA. D genes are given only for firm matches. Clone sizes are given selectively: once, few, many, or a class where the clone is expanded.

NA	TRBV7-9	TRBJ1-1	NA	CASSARFKGTEAFF	TGTGCCAGCAGCGCGAGATTCAAGGGCACTGAAGCTTTCTTT
NA	TRBV4-2	TRBJ1-3	NA	CASSQDMGSGNTIYF	TGTGCCAGCAGCCAAGATATGGGCTCTGGAAACACCATATATTTT
NA	TRBV5-8	TRBJ1-5	NA	CASSLGGGPQPQHF	TGTGCCAGCAGCTTGGGCGGGGGCCCTCAGCCCCAGCATTTT
TRBD2	TRBV27	TRBJ2-3	NA	CASSFGGEGTQYF	TGTGCCAGCAGTTTCGGAGGGGAGGGTACGCAGTATTTT
NA	TRBV7-9	TRBJ1-2	NA	CASSLNNPFNYGYTF	TGTGCCAGCAGCCTAAATAATCCTTTTAACTATGGCTACACCTTC
TRBD1	TRBV12-5	TRBJ1-3	NA	CASGLGQGPSGNTIYF	TGTGCTAGTGGTTTGGGACAGGGCCCCTCTGGAAACACCATATATTTT
NA	TRBV7-9	TRBJ1-1	NA	CASSLTGGSEAFF	TGTGCCAGCAGCCTTACGGGGGGGTCTGAAGCTTTCTTT
TRBD1	TRBV13	TRBJ1-6	NA	CASSLSSGGRNSPLHF	TGTGCCAGCAGCTTATCGTCAGGGGGCCGTAATTCACCCCTCCACTTT
TRBD1	TRBV30	TRBJ1-2	NA	CASRTGGQYGYTF	TGTGCCTCCAGGACAGGGGGCCAGTATGGCTACACCTTC
NA	TRBV4-2	TRBJ2-7	few	CASSQVAYEQYF	TGTGCCAGCAGCCAAGTAGCTTACGAGCAGTACTTC
NA	TRBV4-1	TRBJ1-2	NA	CASSQDVQVYGYTF	TGCGCCAGCAGCCAAGACGTTCAAGTCTATGGCTACACCTTC
NA	TRBV5-4	TRBJ2-1	NA	CATRKEIGYNEQFF	TGTGCCACCCGGAAGGAGATCGGGTACAATGAGCAGTTCTTC
NA	TRBV11-3	TRBJ2-1	NA	CASSPQPQFF	TGTGCCAGCAGCCCCCAACCTCAGTTCTTC
NA	TRBV7-8	TRBJ2-2	NA	CASSLKTTPPIRPNTGELFF	TGTGCCAGCAGCTTAAAGACTACCCCGCCCATCAGGCCGAACACCGGGGAGCTGTTTTTT
TRBD1	TRBV7-9	TRBJ1-6	NA	CASSPTGGVNSPLHF	TGTGCCAGCAGCCCGACAGGGGGCGTCAATTCACCCCTCCACTTT
NA	TRBV14	TRBJ2-1	NA	CASTWGAHNEQFF	TGTGCCAGCACCTGGGGGGCACACAATGAGCAGTTCTTC
NA	TRBV20-1	TRBJ1-5	NA	CSASPQNQPQHF	TGCAGTGCTAGTCCCCAGAATCAGCCCCAGCATTTT
TRBD1	TRBV24-1	TRBJ2-5	NA	CATSETGAQETQYF	TGTGCCACCAGTGAGACAGGGGCCCAAGAGACCCAGTACTTC
NA	TRBV3-1/TRBV3-2	TRBJ1-2	NA	CASSHRRFDYTF	TGTGCCAGCAGCCACCGCCGCTTTGACTACACCTTC
TRBD2	TRBV7-6	TRBJ2-7	once	CASSLVSGSGRTEQYF	TGTGCCAGCAGCTTAGTTTCTGGTAGCGGGAGGACCGAGCAGTACTTC
TRBD1	TRBV7-9	TRBJ2-3	NA	CASSPDRGRGTDTQYF	TGTGCCAGCAGCCCTGACAGGGGAAGAGGCACAGATACGCAGTATTTT
NA	TRBV2	TRBJ2-3	NA	CASSRTSNFATDTQYF	TGTGCCAGCAGCCGAACTAGCAACTTCGCCACAGATACGCAGTATTTT
NA	TRBV9	TRBJ2-1	NA	CASSPPHGSEYNEQFF	TGTGCCAGCAGCCCCCCGCATGGTAGCGAATACAATGAGCAGTTCTTC
NA	TRBV6-5	TRBJ2-7	NA	CASSSPGTGEQYF	TGTGCCAGCAGTTCTCCGGGGACGGGCGAGCAGTACTTC
NA	TRBV27	TRBJ2-7	NA	CASSWAGRSYEQYF	TGTGCCAGCAGTTGGGCAGGGAGATCCTACGAGCAGTACTTC
NA	TRBV5-1	TRBJ1-5	NA	CASSLQWDQPQHF	TGCGCCAGCAGCTTGCAGTGGGATCAGCCCCAGCATTTT
TRBD2	TRBV28	TRBJ2-1	NA	CASTASGRLEQFF	TGTGCCAGCACCGCGAGCGGGAGGCTAGAGCAGTTCTTC
NA	TRBV12-3/TRBV12-4	TRBJ1-2	NA	CASSFAVPGYTF	TGTGCCAGCAGTTTTGCCGTGCCCGGCTACACCTTC
NA	TRBV9	TRBJ2-3	NA	CASSTESGLTDTQYF	TGTGCCAGCAGCACGGAGAGCGGTCTCACAGATACGCAGTATTTT
NA	TRBV27	TRBJ1-2	NA	CASSWGADDYGYTF	TGTGCCAGCAGTTGGGGGGCGGACGACTATGGCTACACCTTC
TRBD1	TRBV24-1	TRBJ2-2	NA	CATSDFPGQGSSGELFF	TGTGCCACCAGTGATTTTCCGGGACAGGGATCGTCGGGGGAGCTGTTTTTT
NA	TRBV3-1/TRBV3-2	TRBJ1-5	NA	CASSQASGGLIGPQHF	TGTGCCAGCAGCCAAGCTTCGGGGGGGTTAATAGGGCCCCAGCATTTT
NA	TRBV3-1/TRBV3-2	TRBJ2-4	NA	CASSLYRENIQYF	TGTGCCAGCAGCCTTTACAGGGAAAACATTCAGTACTTC
NA	TRBV6-5	TRBJ2-2	NA	CASSSGTNTGELFF	TGTGCCAGCAGTTCTGGGACAAACACCGGGGAGCTGTTTTTT
NA	TRBV27	TRBJ1-2	NA	CASSPRGGTNYGYTF	TGTGCCAGCAGTCCACGAGGGGGAACTAACTATGGCTACACCTTC
NA	TRBV19	TRBJ2-7	NA	CASSMVQFYEQYF	TGTGCCAGTAGTATGGTACAGTTCTACGAGCAGTACTTC
TRBD2	TRBV6-5	TRBJ2-1	NA	CASSYGTSVYNEQFF	TGTGCCAGCAGTTACGGGACTAGCGTATACAATGAGCAGTTCTTC
TRBD1	TRBV7-2	TRBJ1-2	NA	CASSLWDRGDGYTF	TGTGCCAGCAGCTTATGGGACAGGGGGGACGGCTACACCTTC
TRBD1	TRBV7-9	TRBJ1-4	NA	CASSRTGTATNEKLFF	TGTGCCAGCAGCCGGACAGGGACTGCAACTAATGAAAAACTGTTTTTT
TRBD1	TRBV18	TRBJ1-1	NA	CASSPGQGMNTEAFF	TGTGCCAGCTCTCCCGGACAGGGGATGAACACTGAAGCTTTCTTT
TRBD2	TRBV6-1	TRBJ2-5	many	CASSELAGGQETQYF	TGTGCCAGCAGTGAACTAGCGGGAGGGCAAGAGACCCAGTACTTC
TRBD1	TRBV18	TRBJ1-3	NA	CASSPIQDRGPGNTIYF	TGTGCCAGCTCACCCATACAGGACAGGGGGCCAGGAAACACCATATATTTT
NA	TRBV30	TRBJ2-3	few	CAWRKGTDTQYF	TGTGCCTGGAGAAAGGGAACAGATACGCAGTATTTT
TRBD1	TRBV25-1	TRBJ1-4	NA	CASSWTGRLANEKLFF	TGTGCCAGCAGTTGGACAGGGCGGTTGGCTAATGAAAAACTGTTTTTT
TRBD1	TRBV19	TRBJ1-2	NA	CASSVDRGLGGYTF	TGTGCCAGTAGTGTCGACAGGGGGCTCGGTGGCTACACCTTC
TRBD1	TRBV27	TRBJ1-5	NA	CASSSEGTGVNQPQHF	TGTGCCAGCAGTTCAGAAGGGACAGGGGTTAACCAGCCCCAGCATTTT